The text below deals with one T cell receptor (beta chain). Trimming took 2 bases from V and 5 from J; bases not matched to a gene: 8. The CDR3 is 16 amino acids. Germline V CDR1 and CDR2: SGHNT, YENEEA. The data belong to a study of cytomegalovirus exposure and HLA in healthy donors. Study details: Out of 150 million to 200 million T cells, an earlier analysis found more than 95 million unique TCR beta sequences in total.

Use of 60 Vbeta and 13 Jbeta primers characterized the PCR. Using immunoSEQ multiplex PCR, the repertoire was profiled, and TCRdb retains in-frame clones only, with some absent. The sample holds some 160,000 clones, roughly 80% seen once. The origin of this receptor is a male donor in good health and CMV-seropositive. Material: PBMCs. This rearrangement joins TRBV11-3 to TRBJ2-5; TRBD2 aligns across 10 bases. For the CDR3, the DNA is TGTGCCAGCAGCTTAAGAGCTAGCGGGAGTGTCGAGACCCAGTACTTC. The encoded protein is CASSLRASGSVETQYF.